The text below deals with one T cell receptor (beta chain). Its cognate antigen is unknown. This record comes from a study of T cell repertoires in cytomegalovirus infection. Whole-study context: Public signatures in TCR beta pointed to CMV infection and matching HLA type.

TCRdb reprocessed the reads with MiXCR, giving one entry per CDR3 protein. Among about 890,000 distinct CDR3 sequences, around 31% were seen once, and the ten largest hold roughly an eighth. The length of the CDR3 is 17 residues. Trimming at V came to 4 bases and at J to 2 bases, leaving 7 bases not matched to a gene. From germline, CDR1 is MGHRA and CDR2 YSYEKL. The V and J genes are TRBV4-1 and TRBJ2-5; 13 positions agree with TRBD2. The sample here was cultured CD8+ T cells from PBMCs, taken from culture after CMV antigen stimulation. The TCR was taken from a human donor in good health (CMV status not recorded). Some clones in this sample may be carry-over from other donors' samples. DNA of the CDR3: TGCGCCAGCAGCCTACGCGGGACTAGCGGGATTCAAGAGACCCAGTACTTC. Translating gives CASSLRGTSGIQETQYF.